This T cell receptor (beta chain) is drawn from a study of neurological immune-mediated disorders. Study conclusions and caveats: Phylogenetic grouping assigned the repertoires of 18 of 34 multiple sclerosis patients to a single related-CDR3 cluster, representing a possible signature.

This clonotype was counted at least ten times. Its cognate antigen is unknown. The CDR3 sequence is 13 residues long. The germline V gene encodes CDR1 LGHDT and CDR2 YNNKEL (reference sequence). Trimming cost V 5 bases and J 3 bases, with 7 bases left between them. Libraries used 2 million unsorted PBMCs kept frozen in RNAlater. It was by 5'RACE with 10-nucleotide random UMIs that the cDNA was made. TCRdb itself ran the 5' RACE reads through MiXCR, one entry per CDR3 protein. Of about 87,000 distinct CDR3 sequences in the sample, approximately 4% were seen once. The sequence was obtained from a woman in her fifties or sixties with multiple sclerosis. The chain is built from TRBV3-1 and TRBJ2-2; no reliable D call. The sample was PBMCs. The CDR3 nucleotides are TGTGCCAGCAGCTGGCTATACACCGGGGAGCTGTTTTTT. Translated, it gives CASSWLYTGELFF.